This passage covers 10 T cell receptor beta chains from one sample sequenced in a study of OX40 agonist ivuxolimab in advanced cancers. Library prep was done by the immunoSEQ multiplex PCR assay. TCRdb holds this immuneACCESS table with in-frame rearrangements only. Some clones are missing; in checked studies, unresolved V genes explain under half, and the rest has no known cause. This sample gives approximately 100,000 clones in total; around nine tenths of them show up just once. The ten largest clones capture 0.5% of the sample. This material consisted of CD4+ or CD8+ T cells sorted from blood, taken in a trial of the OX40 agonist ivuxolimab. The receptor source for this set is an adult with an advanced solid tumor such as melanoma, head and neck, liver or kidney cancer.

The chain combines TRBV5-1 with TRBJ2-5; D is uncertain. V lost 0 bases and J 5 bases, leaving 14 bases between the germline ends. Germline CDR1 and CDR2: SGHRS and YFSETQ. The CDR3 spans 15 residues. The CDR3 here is CASSLARTTGETQYF. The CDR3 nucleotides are TGCGCCAGCAGCTTGGCCCGAACTACCGGGGAGACCCAGTACTTC.

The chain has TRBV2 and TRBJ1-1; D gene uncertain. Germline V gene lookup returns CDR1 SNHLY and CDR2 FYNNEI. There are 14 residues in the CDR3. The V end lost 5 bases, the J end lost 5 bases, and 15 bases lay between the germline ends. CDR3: CASSLQRSGTEAFF. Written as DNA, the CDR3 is TGTGCCAGCAGTCTACAGAGGTCGGGAACTGAAGCTTTCTTT. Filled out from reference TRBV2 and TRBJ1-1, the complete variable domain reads EPEVTQTPSHQVTQMGQEVILRCVPISNHLYFYWYRQILGQKVEFLVSFYNNEISEKSEIFDDQFSVERPDGSNFTLKIRSTKLEDSAMYFCASSLQRSGTEAFFGQGTRLTVV.

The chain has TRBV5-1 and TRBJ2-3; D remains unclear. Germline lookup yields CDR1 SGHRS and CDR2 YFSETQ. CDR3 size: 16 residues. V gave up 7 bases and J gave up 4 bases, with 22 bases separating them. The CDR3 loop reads CASQLYTEMVADTQYF. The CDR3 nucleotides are TGCGCCAGCCAACTTTATACAGAGATGGTCGCAGATACGCAGTATTTT.

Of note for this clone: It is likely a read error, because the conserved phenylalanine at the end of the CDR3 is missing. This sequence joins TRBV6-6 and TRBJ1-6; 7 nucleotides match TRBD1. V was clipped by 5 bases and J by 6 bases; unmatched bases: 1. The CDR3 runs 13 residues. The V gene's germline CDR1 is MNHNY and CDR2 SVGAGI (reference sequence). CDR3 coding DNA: TGTGCCAGCAGTACAGGGGTTAATTCACCCCTCCACCTT. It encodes CASSTGVNSPLHL.

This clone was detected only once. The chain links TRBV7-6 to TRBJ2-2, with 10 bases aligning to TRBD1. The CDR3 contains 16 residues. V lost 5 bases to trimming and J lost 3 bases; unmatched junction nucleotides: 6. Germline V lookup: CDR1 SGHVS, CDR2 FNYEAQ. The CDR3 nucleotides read TGTGCCAGCAGCCCAGGACAGGGGGGATACACCGGGGAGCTGTTTTTT. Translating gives CASSPGQGGYTGELFF.

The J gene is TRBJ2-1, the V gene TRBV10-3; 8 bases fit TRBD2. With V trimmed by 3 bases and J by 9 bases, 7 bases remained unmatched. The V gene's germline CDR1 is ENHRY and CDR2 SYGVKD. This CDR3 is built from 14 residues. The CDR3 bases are TGTGCCATCAGTGAAGGGACTAGTGTGAGTGAGCAGTTCTTC. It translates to CAISEGTSVSEQFF.

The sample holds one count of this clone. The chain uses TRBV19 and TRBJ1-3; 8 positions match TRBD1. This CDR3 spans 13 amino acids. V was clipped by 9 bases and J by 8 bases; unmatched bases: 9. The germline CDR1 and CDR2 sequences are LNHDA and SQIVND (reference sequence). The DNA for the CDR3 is TGTGCCAGCTCCCAGGGGGCGCGGGACACCATATATTTT. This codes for CASSQGARDTIYF. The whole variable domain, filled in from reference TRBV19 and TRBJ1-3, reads DGGITQSPKYLFRKEGQNVTLSCEQNLNHDAMYWYRQDPGQGLRLIYYSQIVNDFQKGDIAEGYSVSREKKESFPLTVTSAQKNPTAFYLCASSQGARDTIYFGEGSWLTVV.

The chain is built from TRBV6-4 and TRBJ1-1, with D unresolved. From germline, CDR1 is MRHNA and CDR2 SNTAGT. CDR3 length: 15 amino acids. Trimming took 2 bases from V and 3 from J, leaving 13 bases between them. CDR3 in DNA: TGTGCCAGCAGTGACGGACTAGGGATAGACACTGAAGCTTTCTTT. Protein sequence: CASSDGLGIDTEAFF.

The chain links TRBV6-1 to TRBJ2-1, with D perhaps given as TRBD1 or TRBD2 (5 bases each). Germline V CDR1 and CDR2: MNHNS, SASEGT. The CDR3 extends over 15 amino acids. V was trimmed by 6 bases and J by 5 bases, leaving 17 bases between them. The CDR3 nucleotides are TGTGCCAGCAGCGCCGGATGGTGGGGACACAATGAGCAGTTCTTC. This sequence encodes CASSAGWWGHNEQFF.

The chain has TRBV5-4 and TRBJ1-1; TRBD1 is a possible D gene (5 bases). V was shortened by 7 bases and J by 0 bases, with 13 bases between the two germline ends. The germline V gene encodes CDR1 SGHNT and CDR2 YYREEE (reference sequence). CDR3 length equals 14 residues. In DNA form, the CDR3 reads TGTGCCAGCTCCAGGGAAAACATGAACACTGAAGCTTTCTTT. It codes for CASSRENMNTEAFF. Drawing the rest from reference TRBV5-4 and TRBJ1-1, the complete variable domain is ETGVTQSPTHLIKTRGQQVTLRCSSQSGHNTVSWYQQALGQGPQFIFQYYREEENGRGNFPPRFSGLQFPNYSSELNVNALELDDSALYLCASSRENMNTEAFFGQGTRLTVV.